This T cell receptor beta chain was recorded in a study of cytomegalovirus exposure and HLA in healthy donors. The table came from immunoSEQ multiplex PCR; TCRdb's copy has only in-frame clones and leaves some out. Here the sample spans more than 200,000 clones, about 90% being singletons. Study outcomes and limitations: The tendency of first-cohort TCR clusters to co-occur in the 120 validation repertoires was identified by a subsequent analysis.

On this clone itself: The antigen remains unidentified.

The donors were part of the validation cohort, which consisted of about 120 subjects and was separate from the first cohort of 600 to 850 subjects. Trimming took off 3 bases at V and 6 bases at J, with 9 bases between the two ends. Germline V gives CDR1 MDHEN, CDR2 SYDVKM. The CDR3 is 13 residues long. The clonotype comes from a young man in good health and CMV-seropositive. The sample consisted of PBMCs. The chain employs TRBV28 and TRBJ2-1; D is unclear. The CDR3, as DNA: TGTGCCAGCAGTTTTACACTACTCAATGAGCAGTTCTTC. It encodes CASSFTLLNEQFF.